The next 12 T cell receptor beta chains were all read from a single sample in a study of T cell repertoires in cytomegalovirus infection. One entry per CDR3 protein results from TCRdb running MiXCR on the reads. The data show about 310,000 distinct CDR3 sequences, with more than 20% seen just once and roughly 14% held by the top ten. These TCRs are of unknown antigen specificity. This specimen was cultured PBMCs, taken from culture after CMV antigen stimulation. The receptors stem from a human donor in good health (CMV status not recorded). Some clones in this sample may be carry-over from other donors' samples.

J is TRBJ2-1 and V is TRBV15; 9 positions match TRBD2. CDR1 LNHNV and CDR2 YYDKDF come from the germline V gene (reference sequence). The ends lost 4 bases at V and 10 bases at J; junction bases unmatched: 11. There are 15 residues in the CDR3. The CDR3 spells CATSTTSGKRVEQFF. The CDR3 DNA follows: TGTGCCACCAGCACGACTAGCGGCAAGAGGGTGGAGCAGTTCTTC.

There are many counts of this clonotype. The V gene is TRBV7-2, the J gene TRBJ1-6, with 7 bases that match TRBD1. There are 15 residues in the CDR3. Germline V gene lookup returns CDR1 SGHTA and CDR2 FQGNSA. V was clipped by 1 base and J by 8 bases; unmatched bases: 5. CDR3 in amino acids: CASSLVKGADSPLHF. The CDR3 DNA reads TGTGCCAGCAGCTTAGTCAAGGGGGCTGATTCACCCCTCCACTTT.

V gene TRBV12-3 or TRBV12-4 combines with J gene TRBJ2-1; D might be TRBD2 (6 bases). Between the trimmed V and J ends, which lost 7 bases and 0 bases, there was a span of 16 bases. The CDR3 is 16 residues long. The CDR3 nucleotides are TGTGCCAGCACCCTAGGGACTGTCAGCTCCTACAATGAGCAGTTCTTC. As protein: CASTLGTVSSYNEQFF.

This clonotype was picked up a small number of times. The gene calls are TRBV7-2 and TRBJ2-1, with 9 bases identical to TRBD2. Germline V lookup: CDR1 SGHTA, CDR2 FQGNSA. V lost 4 bases to trimming and J lost 0 bases; unmatched junction nucleotides: 4. The CDR3 sequence is 16 residues long. The CDR3 reads CASSWTSVSSYNEQFF. The CDR3 DNA follows: TGTGCCAGCAGCTGGACTAGCGTTAGCTCCTACAATGAGCAGTTCTTC.

This clonotype occurred many times. The chain joins TRBV6-2 or TRBV6-3 to TRBJ2-1, with TRBD2 as a possible D gene (6 bases). The CDR3 has 15 residues. Germline V gives CDR1 MNHEY, CDR2 SVGEGT. V was trimmed by 5 bases and J by 3 bases, leaving 14 bases between them. The chain's CDR3 is CASSKDSGNYNEQFF. CDR3 in DNA: TGTGCCAGCAGTAAGGATAGCGGAAACTACAATGAGCAGTTCTTC.

This clonotype has just a few counts. CDR3 DNA: TGTGCCAGTAGTCCTAATAGCCGACTAGCGGGAGGCTACGAGCAGTACTTC. Translated, it gives CASSPNSRLAGGYEQYF. This chain joins TRBV19 and TRBJ2-7; 13 bases agree with TRBD2. The CDR3 totals 17 residues. Germline assignment: CDR1 LNHDA and CDR2 SQIVND (reference sequence). J was trimmed by 3 bases and V by 5 bases; bases with no gene match: 10.

The rearrangement joins TRBV12-3 or TRBV12-4 to TRBJ1-4; TRBD1 is a possible D gene (6 bases). The CDR3 has 13 amino acids. Trimming cost V 6 bases and J 7 bases, with 12 bases left between them. CDR3: CASSHPTGEKLFF. The CDR3 bases are TGTGCCAGCAGCCACCCGACAGGTGAAAAACTGTTTTTT.

Worth noting for this clonotype: Germline and junction disagree at one end, which may indicate a read error. The rearrangement joins TRBV7-3 to TRBJ2-5, with D unresolved. The CDR3 totals 16 residues. The germline V gene encodes CDR1 SGHTA and CDR2 FQGTGA. CDR3 residues: CASSVTAVALQETQYF. CDR3 bases: TGTGCCAGCAGCGTAACAGCTGTTGCCCTCCAAGAGACCCAGTACTTC.

This clonotype has a count of ten or more. The chain links TRBV24-1 to TRBJ2-6, with TRBD1 matching over 7 bases. The CDR3 consists of 17 residues. With 7 bases clipped from V and 0 bases from J, the junction kept 8 bases outside the gene matches. Germline assignment: CDR1 KGHDR and CDR2 SFDVKD. The CDR3 sequence: CATSGDSWTSGANVLTF. The CDR3 bases are TGTGCCACCAGCGGGGACAGTTGGACCTCTGGGGCCAACGTCCTGACTTTC.

Only a few counts were recorded for this clonotype. V gene TRBV4-3 combines with J gene TRBJ2-1; a possible D gene is TRBD2 (7 bases). The CDR3 consists of 16 residues. V was pared by 0 bases and J by 9 bases, with 18 bases between. CDR1 is LGHNA and CDR2 is YSLEER in the germline V gene. In DNA, the CDR3 is TGCGCCAGCAGCCAAGACGAGTCAGACGGGGGGCGTGAGCAGTTCTTC. Translation gives CASSQDESDGGREQFF.

The rearrangement uses TRBV11-3 and TRBJ2-2; 8 positions match TRBD1. With V trimmed by 7 bases and J by 1 base, 8 bases remained unmatched. CDR1 is SGHNT and CDR2 is YENEEA in the germline V gene. This CDR3 is built from 16 residues. CDR3 sequence (DNA): TGTGCCAGCAACCCGACAGGGGTATGGAACACCGGGGAGCTGTTTTTT. It specifies CASNPTGVWNTGELFF. Supplemented by reference TRBV11-3 and TRBJ2-2, the full variable domain reads EAGVVQSPRYKIIEKKQPVAFWCNPISGHNTLYWYLQNLGQGPELLIRYENEEAVDDSQLPKDRFSAERLKGVDSTLKIQPAELGDSAVYLCASNPTGVWNTGELFFGEGSRLTVL.

The V gene is TRBV7-2, the J gene TRBJ2-7, with D possibly matching TRBD2 (6 bases). The CDR3 extends over 14 amino acids. V lost 0 bases to trimming and J lost 3 bases, with 9 bases between them. CDR1 SGHTA and CDR2 FQGNSA come from the germline V gene. In DNA form, the CDR3 reads TGTGCCAGCAGCTTAGCGGGACTTAGCTACGAGCAGTACTTC. Protein sequence: CASSLAGLSYEQYF.